One T cell receptor (beta chain) is described in this entry. Its matching antigen is unknown. This specimen belongs to a study of long-term antiretroviral therapy in people with HIV. Study summary: About a decade before 2015, the earliest samples were taken when ART was typically delayed. Overall study results and limits: Dominating the repertoire at all time points were the clones that expanded before ART. Control repertoires displayed wider CDR3 length ranges than the HIV repertoires.

V was trimmed by 3 bases and J by 8 bases, leaving 10 bases between them. Germline CDR1 MNHEY, CDR2 SMNVEV (reference sequence). CDR3 size: 12 residues. A v3.0 immunoSEQ assay was performed at survey level. Libraries were prepared by immunoSEQ multiplex PCR; TCRdb keeps only in-frame clonotypes and omits some of them. The repertoire holds 12,000 to 15,000 clones, with roughly 80% as singletons. In the United States, treatment was given to all participants with HIV. The sequence derives from a middle-aged man with HIV. The sample consisted of unsorted PBMCs, taken 3.2 years before starting antiretroviral therapy. This chain links TRBV27 with TRBJ1-1, with D tentatively TRBD1 (5 bases). The DNA of the CDR3 is TGTGCCAGCAGTTTTGGGGGGTTCGAAGCTTTCTTT. It codes for CASSFGGFEAFF.